The rows below give T cell receptor beta chains drawn from one sample of a study of CD8 T cells in Susac syndrome. TCRdb analysed the immunoSEQ multiplex PCR reads with MiXCR anew, one entry per CDR3 protein. The table includes about 130,000 distinct CDR3 sequences, 90% to 95% detected once. The specimen was CD4+ T cells from PBMCs. These receptors all come from a human donor in good health. Both conserved end residues are part of each CDR3. D genes are given only for firm matches. For some rows the clone size is stated as once, few or many, or as a class when expanded; others skip it.

J: TRBJ1-4; D: NA; size: once; V: TRBV5-4; CDR3: CASSLDSTTNEKLFF; DNA: TGTGCCAGCAGCTTGGACAGCACAACTAATGAAAAACTGTTTTTT
J: TRBJ2-7; D: TRBD1; size: NA; V: TRBV3-1; CDR3: CASSQDAGTVLSYEQYF; DNA: TGTGCCAGCAGCCAAGATGCCGGGACAGTGCTAAGCTACGAGCAGTACTTC
J: TRBJ2-7; D: NA; size: NA; V: TRBV29-1; CDR3: CSVRAPYGRRYEQYF; DNA: TGCAGCGTCCGGGCCCCTTACGGGAGACGTTACGAGCAGTACTTC
J: TRBJ2-3; D: TRBD2; size: NA; V: TRBV12-3/TRBV12-4; CDR3: CASRPNRGGTDTQYF; DNA: TGTGCCAGCAGACCAAACCGCGGGGGTACAGATACGCAGTATTTT
J: TRBJ2-3; D: NA; size: NA; V: TRBV20-1; CDR3: CSAIAERGGTDTQYF; DNA: TGCAGTGCCATAGCGGAGAGGGGTGGCACAGATACGCAGTATTTT
J: TRBJ1-2; D: TRBD1; size: NA; V: TRBV5-1; CDR3: CASSLNLHRTGDTYGYTF; DNA: TGCGCCAGCAGCTTGAACCTCCACAGGACAGGGGACACCTATGGCTACACCTTC
J: TRBJ2-1; D: TRBD2; size: NA; V: TRBV9; CDR3: CASSWTSGAPAEQFF; DNA: TGTGCCAGCAGCTGGACTAGCGGGGCGCCAGCGGAGCAGTTCTTC
J: TRBJ1-5; D: NA; size: NA; V: TRBV10-2; CDR3: CASSEDRSQPQHF; DNA: TGCGCCAGCAGTGAGGACAGGAGTCAGCCCCAGCATTTT
J: TRBJ2-1; D: TRBD2; size: NA; V: TRBV29-1; CDR3: CSVEDQTSGKFLHDEQFF; DNA: TGCAGCGTTGAAGATCAAACTAGCGGGAAATTTCTTCACGATGAGCAGTTCTTC
J: TRBJ2-3; D: NA; size: NA; V: TRBV5-8; CDR3: CASSRTLTARADTQYF; DNA: TGTGCCAGCAGCCGAACCCTGACAGCGAGGGCAGATACGCAGTATTTT